The 26 T cell receptor beta chains presented below share a single source sample, sequenced in a study of TIL therapy for anti-PD-1-resistant metastatic lung cancer. Time point defined: pre-treatment sample, taken before nivolumab and TIL therapy. Sequencing used immunoSEQ v3. Clones were sequenced by immunoSEQ multiplex PCR, and TCRdb holds only the in-frame ones, with some missing. The table lists under 60,000 clones, 80% to 90% of them singletons, with approximately 5.1% in the top ten. Sequences were derived from blood, sampled at baseline. The receptor set was obtained from a person aged 25-80 years with non-small cell lung cancer.

V usage is TRBV7-9 and J usage is TRBJ2-7; 10 bases fit TRBD1. V lost 5 bases and J lost 4; bases outside the gene matches: 11. CDR3 length: 16 residues. Germline assignment: CDR1 SEHNR and CDR2 FQNEAQ (reference sequence). The CDR3 here is CASSHASGQGQYEQYF. The DNA of the CDR3 is TGTGCCAGCAGCCACGCCTCGGGACAGGGGCAATACGAGCAGTACTTC.

V usage is TRBV5-1 and J usage is TRBJ2-7; perhaps TRBD1 as D (5 bases). Germline lookup yields CDR1 SGHRS and CDR2 YFSETQ. V was pared by 4 bases and J by 6 bases, with 8 bases between. The CDR3 consists of 11 residues. The DNA for the CDR3 is TGCGCCAGCAGCCTAGGGGCCGAGCAGTACTTC. Protein sequence: CASSLGAEQYF.

This clone occurred a few times. The rearrangement links TRBV7-6 to TRBJ1-3; no clear D gene. V shed 5 bases and J shed 4 bases, with 15 bases lying between them. This CDR3 contains 15 residues. The germline V gene has CDR1 SGHVS and CDR2 FNYEAQ. CDR3 DNA: TGTGCCAGCAGCCCCGCGCGGGGAGTAGGAAACACCATATATTTT. Amino acids: CASSPARGVGNTIYF.

J is TRBJ2-7 and V is TRBV28, with 10 nucleotides matching TRBD2. Trimming removed 7 bases from V and 0 bases from J; junction bases left unmatched: 6. The CDR3 length is 15 residues. Germline V gene sequence: CDR1 MDHEN, CDR2 SYDVKM. The CDR3 protein is CASISGGASSYEQYF. CDR3 DNA sequence: TGTGCCAGCATCAGCGGGGGGGCGAGCTCCTACGAGCAGTACTTC.

The V gene is TRBV5-1, the J gene TRBJ2-7, with D uncertain. Germline V gives CDR1 SGHRS, CDR2 YFSETQ. V was clipped by 4 bases and J by 6 bases, with 17 bases between them. This CDR3 has 14 residues. CDR3 DNA sequence: TGCGCCAGCAGCCCCCAAGGCGCTACGGGCGAGCAGTACTTC. Protein product: CASSPQGATGEQYF.

The rearrangement uses TRBV7-9 and TRBJ2-5; 9 bases line up with TRBD2. Trimming cost V 4 bases and J 1 base; bases outside gene matches: 7. CDR1 is SEHNR and CDR2 is FQNEAQ in the germline V gene (reference sequence). The CDR3 loop spans 16 amino acids. For the CDR3, the DNA is TGTGCCAGCAGCTGGGCTCGCGGGGGGGTCCAAGAGACCCAGTACTTC. Translated, it gives CASSWARGGVQETQYF.

This clone was counted a single time. The V gene is TRBV19, the J gene TRBJ1-2; D not certain. V dropped 5 bases and J dropped 1 base, with 8 bases sitting between them. CDR3 size: 13 residues. Germline-derived CDR1 and CDR2 are LNHDA and SQIVND (reference sequence). DNA of the CDR3: TGTGCCAGTAGTTTTCAGAATAACTATGGCTACACCTTC. Translating it yields CASSFQNNYGYTF. The full variable domain, with the rest looked up from reference TRBV19 and TRBJ1-2, is DGGITQSPKYLFRKEGQNVTLSCEQNLNHDAMYWYRQDPGQGLRLIYYSQIVNDFQKGDIAEGYSVSREKKESFPLTVTSAQKNPTAFYLCASSFQNNYGYTFGSGTRLTVV.

V gene TRBV28 combines with J gene TRBJ1-6; 9 bases align to TRBD1. The CDR3 is 16 amino acids. Losses at the gene ends were 3 bases for V and 5 bases for J; bases not matched to a gene: 5. In germline, CDR1 is MDHEN, CDR2 SYDVKM. The DNA for the CDR3 is TGTGCCAGCAGTTTCCGACAGGGGGGTAATAATTCACCCCTCCACTTT. As protein: CASSFRQGGNNSPLHF. The full variable domain, its missing parts supplied by reference TRBV28 and TRBJ1-6, is DVKVTQSSRYLVKRTGEKVFLECVQDMDHENMFWYRQDPGLGLRLIYFSYDVKMKEKGDIPEGYSVSREKKERFSLILESASTNQTSMYLCASSFRQGGNNSPLHFGNGTRLTVT.

This clone was recorded once. This sequence joins TRBV7-2 and TRBJ1-5, with 10 nucleotides matching TRBD1. Losses at the gene ends were 5 bases for V and 6 bases for J; bases not matched to a gene: 4. Germline V gene sequence: CDR1 SGHTA, CDR2 FQGNSA. This CDR3 has 14 amino acids. The CDR3 loop is CASSLDRGLQPQHF. The CDR3 region has the DNA TGTGCCAGCAGCCTCGACAGGGGGCTTCAGCCCCAGCATTTT.

The CDR3 spells CASSLKGQGAGYTF. The CDR3 nucleotides are TGTGCCAGCAGCTTGAAGGGACAGGGGGCAGGCTACACCTTC. This sequence joins TRBV7-9 and TRBJ1-2; 12 nucleotides match TRBD1. With 3 bases clipped from V and 8 bases from J, the junction kept 4 bases outside the gene matches. This CDR3 comprises 14 residues. The V gene's germline CDR1 is SEHNR and CDR2 FQNEAQ (reference sequence).

The chain employs TRBV7-2 and TRBJ1-2, with 7 positions matching TRBD1. Germline V gene data show CDR1 as SGHTA and CDR2 as FQGNSA. The CDR3 is 13 residues long. V lost 3 bases, J lost 6 bases, and 4 bases stayed unmatched. CDR3 nucleotides: TGTGCCAGCAGCTTTACAGGGGTTCATGGCTACACCTTC. Amino acid sequence: CASSFTGVHGYTF. Filled out from reference TRBV7-2 and TRBJ1-2, the complete variable domain reads GAGVSQSPSNKVTEKGKDVELRCDPISGHTALYWYRQSLGQGLEFLIYFQGNSAPDKSGLPSDRFSAERTGGSVSTLTIQRTQQEDSAVYLCASSFTGVHGYTFGSGTRLTVV.

V gene TRBV5-1 combines with J gene TRBJ2-2, with a weak D call TRBD1 (5 bases). CDR1 and CDR2 from the germline V gene are SGHRS and YFSETQ. The CDR3 consists of 16 residues. V dropped 0 bases and J dropped 3 bases, with 12 bases sitting between them. As DNA, the CDR3 is TGCGCCAGCAGCTTGGGGTGGGGCTCCGACACCGGGGAGCTGTTTTTT. Translated, it gives CASSLGWGSDTGELFF.

The chain carries TRBV30 and TRBJ2-7, with 8 positions matching TRBD2. The CDR3 has 14 residues. Trimming at V came to 5 bases and at J to 2 bases, leaving 8 bases not matched to a gene. The germline CDR1 and CDR2 sequences are GTSNPN and SVGIG (reference sequence). The CDR3 is CAWSFLAGTYEQYF. The CDR3 nucleotides are TGTGCCTGGTCTTTTTTAGCGGGGACCTACGAGCAGTACTTC. Based on the CDR3 plus reference TRBV30 and TRBJ2-7, the full variable domain is SQTIHQWPATLVQPVGSPLSLECTVEGTSNPNLYWYRQAAGRGLQLLFYSVGIGQISSEVPQNLSASRPQDRQFILSSKKLLLSDSGFYLCAWSFLAGTYEQYFGPGTRLTVT.

The chain recombines TRBV2 with TRBJ2-1; 15 bases are a match to TRBD2. The junction had 5 bases not matched to a gene; V was cut back by 10 bases and J by 7 bases. Germline V gene data show CDR1 as SNHLY and CDR2 as FYNNEI. This CDR3 has 14 residues. The CDR3 sequence is CATPGLAGGNEQFF. The CDR3 region has the DNA TGTGCCACCCCAGGACTAGCGGGAGGGAATGAGCAGTTCTTC. The full variable domain, in which reference TRBV2 and TRBJ2-1 provide the parts outside the CDR3, is EPEVTQTPSHQVTQMGQEVILRCVPISNHLYFYWYRQILGQKVEFLVSFYNNEISEKSEIFDDQFSVERPDGSNFTLKIRSTKLEDSAMYFCATPGLAGGNEQFFGPGTRLTVL.

The V gene is TRBV7-6, the J gene TRBJ2-1; D not certain. Germline CDR1 reads SGHVS; CDR2 reads FNYEAQ. Deletions cut 5 bases from V and 9 bases from J, with 20 bases between. The CDR3 runs 15 residues. CDR3 coding DNA: TGTGCCAGCAGCCTATGGTATGGCCCGCCCAGTGAGCAGTTCTTC. It is translated as CASSLWYGPPSEQFF.

This chain joins TRBV7-2 and TRBJ1-5; D ambiguous. Trimming took 5 bases from V and 2 from J, leaving 16 bases between them. The CDR3 totals 16 residues. Germline loops: CDR1 SGHTA, CDR2 FQGNSA. CDR3 residues: CASSPRGPAGNQPQHF. Here the CDR3 DNA reads TGTGCCAGCAGCCCCCGAGGGCCAGCCGGCAATCAGCCCCAGCATTTT.

The CDR3 is CASREEAGWSSGANVLTF. The CDR3 DNA sequence: TGTGCCAGCAGGGAGGAGGCAGGGTGGTCCTCTGGGGCCAACGTCCTGACTTTC. The chain combines TRBV7-2 with TRBJ2-6; D is perhaps TRBD1 or TRBD2 (5 bases each). Germline V gene lookup returns CDR1 SGHTA and CDR2 FQGNSA. The CDR3 spans 18 residues. With 6 bases removed from V and 0 bases from J, the gap between germline ends came to 18 bases.

J is TRBJ1-5 and V is TRBV27; 8 bases are a match to TRBD1. V trimming: 3 bases; J trimming: 2 bases; junction bases outside the gene matches: 12. Germline V CDR1 and CDR2: MNHEY, SMNVEV (reference sequence). The CDR3 loop spans 18 amino acids. The CDR3 coding sequence is TGTGCCAGCAGTTTTACCCCGCCGGACAGGGACGGCAATCAGCCCCAGCATTTT. Amino acids: CASSFTPPDRDGNQPQHF.

The rearrangement uses TRBV28 and TRBJ2-7; D uncertain. Germline CDR1 MDHEN, CDR2 SYDVKM. V shed 3 bases and J shed 5 bases, with 8 bases lying between them. The CDR3 contains 12 residues. In DNA form, the CDR3 reads TGTGCCAGCAGTTTGTATAGGCACGAGCAGTACTTC. It codes for CASSLYRHEQYF.

This clone was seen once. The chain uses TRBV18 and TRBJ1-1; the D gene is possibly TRBD1 (5 bases). The CDR3 length is 14 residues. Germline V gives CDR1 KGHSH, CDR2 LQKENI. Trimming pared 3 bases from V and 5 bases from J, leaving 13 bases between. The CDR3 spells CASSPNPGRTEAFF. The CDR3 DNA is TGTGCCAGCTCACCGAACCCGGGGCGGACTGAAGCTTTCTTT. The full variable domain, with the rest looked up from reference TRBV18 and TRBJ1-1, is NAGVMQNPRHLVRRRGQEARLRCSPMKGHSHVYWYRQLPEEGLKFMVYLQKENIIDESGMPKERFSAEFPKEGPSILRIQQVVRGDSAAYFCASSPNPGRTEAFFGQGTRLTVV.

This chain connects TRBV28 to TRBJ2-6; D ambiguous. Trimming cost V 2 bases and J 0 bases, with 2 bases left between them. This CDR3 has 14 residues. Per germline, CDR1 MDHEN and CDR2 SYDVKM. CDR3 amino acids: CASSLVSGANVLTF. CDR3 DNA sequence: TGTGCCAGCAGTTTAGTCTCTGGGGCCAACGTCCTGACTTTC.

The chain has TRBV24-1 and TRBJ2-5, with D possibly being TRBD1 or TRBD2 (5 bases each). The V gene lost 4 bases and the J gene lost 5 bases, with 7 bases spanning the gap. Germline CDR1 is KGHDR and CDR2 is SFDVKD. This CDR3 spans 12 amino acids. The CDR3 region has the DNA TGTGCCACCAGTGACGGGACGGAGACCCAGTACTTC. This sequence encodes CATSDGTETQYF.

The chain uses TRBV9 and TRBJ1-2; D may be TRBD1 (6 bases). V shed 3 bases and J shed 6 bases, with 15 bases lying between them. Germline V lookup: CDR1 SGDLS, CDR2 YYNGEE. The CDR3 spans 14 residues. Here the CDR3 DNA reads TGTGCCAGCAGCGCCACCGGGACATCGAATGGCTACACCTTC. Its translation: CASSATGTSNGYTF.

Written as DNA, the CDR3 is TGTGCCAGCAGCCAATCTGGACAGGGCCTGGTTGATGAAAAACTGTTTTTT. Its protein is CASSQSGQGLVDEKLFF. This chain uses TRBV16 with TRBJ1-4; 8 bases are shared with TRBD1. Germline CDR1 reads KGHSY; CDR2 reads FQNENV. The CDR3 length is 17 residues. V lost 0 bases, J lost 6 bases, and 9 bases stayed unmatched.

This clone was observed a single time. The chain joins TRBV6-1 to TRBJ2-3; D is undetermined. The length of the CDR3 is 15 residues. Trimming took off 1 base at V and 9 bases at J, with 17 bases between the two ends. Germline V gives CDR1 MNHNS, CDR2 SASEGT. CDR3 region: CASSEVSPTVATQYF. The CDR3 nucleotides read TGTGCCAGCAGTGAAGTTAGTCCAACGGTGGCCACGCAGTATTTT.

The chain joins TRBV28 to TRBJ2-3; TRBD2 matches at 8 bases. V trimming: 4 bases; J trimming: 1 base; junction bases outside the gene matches: 10. Looked up from germline, CDR1 is MDHEN and CDR2 is SYDVKM. CDR3 size: 17 residues. CDR3 sequence (DNA): TGTGCCAGCAGTTCCCCCCGGGGGCGGGAGGGCACAGATACGCAGTATTTT. Its protein product is CASSSPRGREGTDTQYF.